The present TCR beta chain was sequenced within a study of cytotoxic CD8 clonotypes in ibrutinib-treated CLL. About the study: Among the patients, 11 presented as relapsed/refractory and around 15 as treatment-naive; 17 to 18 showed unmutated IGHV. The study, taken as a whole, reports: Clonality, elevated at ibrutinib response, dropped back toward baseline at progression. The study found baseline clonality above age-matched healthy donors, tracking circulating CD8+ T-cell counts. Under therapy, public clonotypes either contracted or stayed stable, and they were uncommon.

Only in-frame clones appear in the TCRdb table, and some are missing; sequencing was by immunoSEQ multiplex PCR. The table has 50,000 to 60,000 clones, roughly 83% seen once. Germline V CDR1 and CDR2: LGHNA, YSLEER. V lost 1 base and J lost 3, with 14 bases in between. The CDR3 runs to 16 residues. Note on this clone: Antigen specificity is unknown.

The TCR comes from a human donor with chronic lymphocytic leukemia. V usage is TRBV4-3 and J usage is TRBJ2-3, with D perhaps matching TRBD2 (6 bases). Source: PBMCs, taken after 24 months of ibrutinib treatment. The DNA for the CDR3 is TGCGCCAGCAGCCAAGTCCCGGGCGGGAAAACAGATACGCAGTATTTT. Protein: CASSQVPGGKTDTQYF.